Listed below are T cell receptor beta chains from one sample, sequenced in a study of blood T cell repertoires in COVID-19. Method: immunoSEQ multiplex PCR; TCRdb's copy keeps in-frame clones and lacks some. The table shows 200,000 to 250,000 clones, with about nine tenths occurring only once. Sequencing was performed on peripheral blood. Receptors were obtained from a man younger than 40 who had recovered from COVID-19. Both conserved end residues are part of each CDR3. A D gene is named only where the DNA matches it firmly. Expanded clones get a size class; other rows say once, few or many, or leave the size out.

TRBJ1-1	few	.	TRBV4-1	TGCGCCAGCAGCCAAATAAACAGGTTCTTGGCTTTCTTT	CASSQINRFLAFF
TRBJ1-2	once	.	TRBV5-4	TGTGCCAGCAGCTTTTGGGACATACTGAACTATGGCTACACCTTC	CASSFWDILNYGYTF
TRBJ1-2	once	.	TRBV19	TGTGCCAGTAGGGGAGGAGGCTACACCTTC	CASRGGGYTF
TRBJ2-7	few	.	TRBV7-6	TGTGCCAGCAGCCTAGAGGGGATTAGCTCCTACGAGCAGTACTTC	CASSLEGISSYEQYF
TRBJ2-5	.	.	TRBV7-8	TGTGCCAGCAGCCCATACCCAACCGACAGACAAGAGACCCAGTACTTC	CASSPYPTDRQETQYF
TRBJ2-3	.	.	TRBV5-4	TGTGCCAGCAGCTTGAGGGGCTTGACAGATACGCAGTATTTT	CASSLRGLTDTQYF
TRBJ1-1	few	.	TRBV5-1	TGCGCCAGCAGCTTGGTTTATAGTCGGAACACTGAAGCTTTCTTT	CASSLVYSRNTEAFF
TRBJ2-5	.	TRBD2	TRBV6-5	TGTGCCACCGGACTAGCGTTGGAAGGGGAGACCCAGTACTTC	CATGLALEGETQYF
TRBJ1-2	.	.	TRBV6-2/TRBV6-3	TGTGCCAGCAGTTACTACCAATCGGACAGAACCTTC	CASSYYQSDRTF
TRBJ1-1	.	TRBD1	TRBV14	TGTGCCAGCAGGGTAGTGGGACAGGGTTTCACTGAAGCTTTCTTT	CASRVVGQGFTEAFF
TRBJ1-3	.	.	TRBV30	TGTGCCTGGAGTGTAGGAGGGGCCGGAAACACCATATATTTT	CAWSVGGAGNTIYF
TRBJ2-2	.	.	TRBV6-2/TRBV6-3	TGTGCCAGCAGTTACACCCCGGTCACCGGGGAGCTGTTTTTT	CASSYTPVTGELFF
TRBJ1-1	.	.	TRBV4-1	TGCGCCAGCAGCCAAGATGGCCAGGGTTCGAACACTGAAGCTTTCTTT	CASSQDGQGSNTEAFF
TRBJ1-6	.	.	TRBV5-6	TGTGCCAGCAGCTTGGAACGCGCTATTAATTCACCCCTCCACTTT	CASSLERAINSPLHF
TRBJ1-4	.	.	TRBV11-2	TGTGCCAGCAGCTTAGTTGGAGATCCAACTAATGAAAAACTGTTTTTT	CASSLVGDPTNEKLFF